Listed below are T cell receptor beta chains from one sample, sequenced in a study of cytomegalovirus exposure and HLA in healthy donors. The protocol was immunoSEQ multiplex PCR, while the TCRdb copy is restricted to in-frame clones and leaves out a portion. The sample consists of over 200,000 clones, 70% to 85% of them appearing once. The sample taken for sequencing was PBMCs. All receptors come from an older woman in good health and CMV-seropositive. Both conserved end residues are part of each CDR3. Fields, in order: clone size, J gene, D gene, V gene, CDR3 protein, CDR3 DNA. D genes are given only for firm matches. Clone size is given for some rows only: seen once, a few or many times, or a class if the clone is expanded.

clone_size: NA; j_call: TRBJ2-1; d_call: NA; v_call: TRBV7-9; cdr3_aa: CASSSLSSYNEQFF; cdr3_nt: TGTGCCAGCAGCTCCCTGAGCTCCTACAATGAGCAGTTCTTC
clone_size: NA; j_call: TRBJ1-1; d_call: NA; v_call: TRBV2; cdr3_aa: CASQDSRNTEAFF; cdr3_nt: TGTGCCAGCCAGGACAGTCGGAACACTGAAGCTTTCTTT
clone_size: NA; j_call: TRBJ2-1; d_call: TRBD2; v_call: TRBV18; cdr3_aa: CASSPSGRGFYNEQFF; cdr3_nt: TGTGCCAGCTCACCCTCCGGGAGGGGCTTCTACAATGAGCAGTTCTTC
clone_size: NA; j_call: TRBJ1-1; d_call: NA; v_call: TRBV5-1; cdr3_aa: CASSLIGRGNTEAFF; cdr3_nt: TGCGCCAGCAGCTTGATAGGCAGGGGGAACACTGAAGCTTTCTTT
clone_size: NA; j_call: TRBJ2-3; d_call: NA; v_call: TRBV7-2; cdr3_aa: CASRLSAHSTDTQYF; cdr3_nt: TGTGCCAGCAGACTTTCCGCCCATTCCACAGATACGCAGTATTTT
clone_size: NA; j_call: TRBJ2-7; d_call: TRBD1; v_call: TRBV6-1; cdr3_aa: CASSGQGSHEQYF; cdr3_nt: TGTGCCAGCTCTGGACAGGGTTCCCACGAGCAGTACTTC
clone_size: once; j_call: TRBJ1-5; d_call: TRBD1; v_call: TRBV18; cdr3_aa: CASSTGQGGQPQHF; cdr3_nt: TGTGCCAGCTCAACAGGACAGGGTGGTCAGCCCCAGCATTTT
clone_size: few; j_call: TRBJ2-2; d_call: NA; v_call: TRBV7-9; cdr3_aa: CASSFPQTTGELFF; cdr3_nt: TGTGCCAGCAGCTTTCCTCAGACAACCGGGGAGCTGTTTTTT
clone_size: NA; j_call: TRBJ1-5; d_call: NA; v_call: TRBV6-1; cdr3_aa: CASSEGGRLQPQHF; cdr3_nt: TGTGCCAGCAGTGAAGGGGGGAGGCTTCAGCCCCAGCATTTT
clone_size: NA; j_call: TRBJ2-7; d_call: TRBD2; v_call: TRBV4-1; cdr3_aa: CASSQATSGKSYEQYF; cdr3_nt: TGCGCCAGCAGCCAGGCGACTAGCGGCAAGTCCTACGAGCAGTACTTC
clone_size: few; j_call: TRBJ1-5; d_call: NA; v_call: TRBV6-1; cdr3_aa: CASSEEQTYSNQPQHF; cdr3_nt: TGTGCCAGCAGTGAAGAACAGACGTATAGCAATCAGCCCCAGCATTTT
clone_size: NA; j_call: TRBJ1-5; d_call: TRBD1; v_call: TRBV7-6; cdr3_aa: CASSPHLGGTGVKPQHF; cdr3_nt: TGTGCCAGCAGCCCCCACCTGGGGGGGACAGGGGTGAAGCCCCAGCATTTT
clone_size: NA; j_call: TRBJ1-1; d_call: TRBD1; v_call: TRBV19; cdr3_aa: CASSILLASAGGRDTEAFF; cdr3_nt: TGTGCCAGTAGTATTCTTTTGGCTTCGGCAGGGGGTCGGGACACTGAAGCTTTCTTT
clone_size: NA; j_call: TRBJ2-2; d_call: TRBD2; v_call: TRBV2; cdr3_aa: CASRGSGANTGELFF; cdr3_nt: TGTGCCAGCAGGGGTAGCGGGGCGAACACCGGGGAGCTGTTTTTT
clone_size: NA; j_call: TRBJ2-1; d_call: NA; v_call: TRBV29-1; cdr3_aa: CSVDHRVSYNEQFF; cdr3_nt: TGCAGCGTTGATCACAGGGTATCCTACAATGAGCAGTTCTTC
clone_size: NA; j_call: TRBJ2-6; d_call: NA; v_call: TRBV7-6; cdr3_aa: CASSLEPRVTGANVLTF; cdr3_nt: TGTGCCAGCAGCTTAGAACCCAGGGTGACTGGGGCCAACGTCCTGACTTTC
clone_size: NA; j_call: TRBJ2-1; d_call: NA; v_call: TRBV10-3; cdr3_aa: CAISETGNNEQFF; cdr3_nt: TGTGCCATCAGTGAAACAGGAAACAATGAGCAGTTCTTC
clone_size: NA; j_call: TRBJ1-1; d_call: TRBD1; v_call: TRBV4-1; cdr3_aa: CASSHTQGVTEAFF; cdr3_nt: TGCGCCAGCAGCCACACACAGGGGGTCACTGAAGCTTTCTTT
clone_size: NA; j_call: TRBJ1-2; d_call: NA; v_call: TRBV27; cdr3_aa: CASSLSTTAGREGYTF; cdr3_nt: TGTGCCAGCAGTTTATCGACGACGGCCGGTCGGGAAGGCTACACCTTC
clone_size: NA; j_call: TRBJ1-5; d_call: NA; v_call: TRBV18; cdr3_aa: CASSRDSNQPQHF; cdr3_nt: TGTGCCAGCTCACGCGATAGCAATCAGCCCCAGCATTTT
clone_size: once; j_call: TRBJ1-5; d_call: NA; v_call: TRBV5-1; cdr3_aa: CASSLGQNSNQPQHF; cdr3_nt: TGCGCCAGCAGCTTGGGGCAGAATAGCAATCAGCCCCAGCATTTT
clone_size: NA; j_call: TRBJ1-5; d_call: NA; v_call: TRBV5-5; cdr3_aa: CASSQYPGNQPQHF; cdr3_nt: TGTGCCAGCAGCCAATATCCAGGGAATCAGCCCCAGCATTTT
clone_size: NA; j_call: TRBJ1-5; d_call: NA; v_call: TRBV7-6; cdr3_aa: CASSLAEGGPQHF; cdr3_nt: TGTGCCAGCAGCTTAGCGGAGGGTGGGCCCCAGCATTTT
clone_size: few; j_call: TRBJ2-7; d_call: NA; v_call: TRBV5-1; cdr3_aa: CASSRAGTAYEQYF; cdr3_nt: TGCGCCAGCAGCCGTGCCGGGACTGCCTACGAGCAGTACTTC
clone_size: NA; j_call: TRBJ1-5; d_call: NA; v_call: TRBV6-1; cdr3_aa: CASSDLGAGGQPQHF; cdr3_nt: TGTGCCAGCAGTGACTTGGGGGCTGGGGGTCAGCCCCAGCATTTT
clone_size: NA; j_call: TRBJ2-5; d_call: TRBD2; v_call: TRBV5-1; cdr3_aa: CASSLKAGEGQETQYF; cdr3_nt: TGCGCCAGCAGCTTGAAAGCGGGAGAAGGGCAAGAGACCCAGTACTTC
clone_size: NA; j_call: TRBJ1-1; d_call: NA; v_call: TRBV7-8; cdr3_aa: CNTKGQPNTEAFF; cdr3_nt: TGTAACACAAAGGGGCAGCCGAACACCGAAGCTTTCTTT
clone_size: NA; j_call: TRBJ2-3; d_call: NA; v_call: TRBV10-3; cdr3_aa: CAASSLPTDTQYF; cdr3_nt: TGTGCCGCGTCCTCTCTACCCACAGATACGCAGTATTTT